This TCR beta chain was recorded in a study of human T cells and chemical hapten exposure. Across the study: The scalp of each patient received a weekly diphenylcyclopropenone dose for the full approximately 26-week study.

This clonotype came up many times. Authors' data handling: TCR counts had a median of approximately 87,000 per sample and spanned roughly 20,000 to 750,000. TCRdb used MiXCR to reprocess the RACE reads, holding one entry per CDR3 protein. The V and J calls were determined by TCRdb, not by the authors. This sample has about 85,000 distinct CDR3 sequences, with 8.5% to 9% found just once. V shed 2 bases, J shed 8 bases, and the junction held 10 bases outside the gene matches. CDR1 and CDR2 from the germline V gene are SGHRS and YFSETQ. This CDR3 has 16 amino acids. Time point of the sample: pre-sensitization, week 0. The treatment is: therapeutic diphenylcyclopropenone sensitization with weekly scalp DPC. Only after blood had been drawn was each patch test applied.

This chain joins TRBV5-1 and TRBJ1-1; 12 bases fit TRBD1. The source is a middle-aged man with alopecia areata. Some clones in this sample may be carry-over from other donors' samples. The sequences come from whole blood, collected in connection with sensitization to the hapten diphenylcyclopropenone (DPC). CDR3 DNA: TGCGCCAGCAGCTTACAGGGACAGGGGGCCCTTGGAGAAGCTTTCTTT. Amino acids: CASSLQGQGALGEAFF. Full variable domain (rest looked up from reference TRBV5-1 and TRBJ1-1): KAGVTQTPRYLIKTRGQQVTLSCSPISGHRSVSWYQQTPGQGLQFLFEYFSETQRNKGNFPGRFSGRQFSNSRSEMNVSTLELGDSALYLCASSLQGQGALGEAFFGQGTRLTVV.